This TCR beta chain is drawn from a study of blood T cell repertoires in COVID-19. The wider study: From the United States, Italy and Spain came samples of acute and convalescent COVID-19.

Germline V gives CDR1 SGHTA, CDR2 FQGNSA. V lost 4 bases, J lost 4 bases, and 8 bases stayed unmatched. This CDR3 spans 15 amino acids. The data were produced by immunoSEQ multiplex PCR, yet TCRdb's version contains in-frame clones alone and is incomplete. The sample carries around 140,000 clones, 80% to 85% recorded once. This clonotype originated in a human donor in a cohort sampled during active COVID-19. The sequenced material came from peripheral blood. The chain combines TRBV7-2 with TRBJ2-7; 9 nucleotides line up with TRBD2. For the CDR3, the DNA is TGTGCCAGCAGCTCCTATACTAGCGGGCCTTACGAGCAGTACTTC. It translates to CASSSYTSGPYEQYF.